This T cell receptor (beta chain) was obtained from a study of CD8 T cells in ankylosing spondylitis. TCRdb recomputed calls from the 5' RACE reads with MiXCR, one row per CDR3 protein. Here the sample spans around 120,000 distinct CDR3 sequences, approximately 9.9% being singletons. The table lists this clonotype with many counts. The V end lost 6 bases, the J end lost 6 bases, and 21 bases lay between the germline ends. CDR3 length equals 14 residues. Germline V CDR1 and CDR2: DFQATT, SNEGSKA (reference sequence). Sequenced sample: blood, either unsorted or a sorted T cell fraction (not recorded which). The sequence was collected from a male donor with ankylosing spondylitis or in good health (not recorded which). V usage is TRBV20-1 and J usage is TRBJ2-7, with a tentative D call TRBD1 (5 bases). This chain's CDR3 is CSASSPGPTGEQYF. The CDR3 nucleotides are TGCAGTGCATCATCTCCAGGGCCAACGGGCGAGCAGTACTTC.